What follows are 3 T cell receptor beta chains derived from one specimen sequenced in a study of control samples from healthy donors and cancer patients. Assay used: immunoSEQ multiplex PCR; TCRdb lists only in-frame clones, some missing. The data hold 150,000 to 200,000 clones, with nearly 90% observed a single time. Sequenced: blood. The receptors were sampled from a woman aged 50 to 60 in good health.

This clone has only one observation. V usage is TRBV7-2 and J usage is TRBJ2-2; 12 positions match TRBD2. This CDR3 contains 16 residues. J was trimmed by 6 bases and V by 1 base; bases with no gene match: 3. Per the germline V gene, CDR1 is SGHTA and CDR2 is FQGNSA. CDR3 sequence (DNA): TGTGCCAGCAGCTTAGACCTAGCGGGAGGGCCCGGGGAGCTGTTTTTT. Its translation is CASSLDLAGGPGELFF.

The gene calls are TRBV4-1 and TRBJ1-6; D is ambiguous. The CDR3 covers 14 residues. V dropped 1 base and J dropped 5 bases, with 6 bases sitting between them. Germline V gives CDR1 MGHRA, CDR2 YSYEKL. CDR3: CASSQARNNSPLHF. CDR3 DNA sequence: TGCGCCAGCAGCCAAGCCAGAAATAATTCACCCCTCCACTTT.

The chain recombines TRBV3-1 (or the pseudogene TRBV3-2) with TRBJ2-5; D is undetermined. V was shortened by 4 bases and J by 9 bases, with 15 bases between the two germline ends. This CDR3 has 13 amino acids. The germline V gene has CDR1 LGHDT and CDR2 YNNKEL (reference sequence). The CDR3 loop reads CASSLSAPSAQYF. The CDR3, as DNA: TGTGCCAGCAGCCTAAGTGCCCCGTCGGCCCAGTACTTC.